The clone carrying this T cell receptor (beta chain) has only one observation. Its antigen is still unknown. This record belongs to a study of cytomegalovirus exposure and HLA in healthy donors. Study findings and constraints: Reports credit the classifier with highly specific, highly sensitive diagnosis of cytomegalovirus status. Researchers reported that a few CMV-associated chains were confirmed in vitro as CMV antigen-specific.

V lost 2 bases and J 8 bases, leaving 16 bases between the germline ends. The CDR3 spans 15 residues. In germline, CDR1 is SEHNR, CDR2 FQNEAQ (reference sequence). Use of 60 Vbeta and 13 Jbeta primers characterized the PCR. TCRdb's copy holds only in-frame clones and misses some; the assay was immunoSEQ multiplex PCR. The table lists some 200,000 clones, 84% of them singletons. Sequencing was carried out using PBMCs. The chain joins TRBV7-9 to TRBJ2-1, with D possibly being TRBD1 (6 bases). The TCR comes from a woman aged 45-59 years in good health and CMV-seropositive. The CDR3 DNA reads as TGTGCCAGCAGCTTAACAGGGCTATCTTTCGATGAGCAGTTCTTC. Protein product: CASSLTGLSFDEQFF.